The 15 T cell receptor beta chains listed next were all sequenced from one sample in a study of response to subunit inactivated influenza vaccine. One entry per CDR3 protein, called by TCRdb with MiXCR from the RT-PCR reads. The sample has roughly 710,000 distinct CDR3 sequences; 12% to 15% are singletons. The sequencing used PBMCs from blood, collected around 15 days before vaccination. The receptor source for this set is a man between 50 and 59 years old who received an inactivated influenza vaccine.

This clonotype was observed a few times. The chain joins TRBV6-2 or TRBV6-3 to TRBJ2-7, with TRBD1 matching 10 bases. The CDR3 is made up of 16 amino acids. After removal of 5 bases from V and 6 bases from J, the junction contained 13 bases not matched to a gene. From germline, CDR1 is MNHEY and CDR2 SVGEGT. For the CDR3, the DNA is TGTGCCAGCAGTGATGTACCCTTACGGGACAGGGGCGAGCAGTACTTC. Translating it yields CASSDVPLRDRGEQYF.

The chain carries TRBV5-1 and TRBJ2-3; tentative D call: TRBD2 (6 bases). The CDR3 consists of 16 residues. V lost 2 bases and J 6 bases, leaving 19 bases between the germline ends. Looked up from germline, CDR1 is SGHRS and CDR2 is YFSETQ. The CDR3 is CASSFGGPHLWDTQYF. Here the CDR3 DNA reads TGCGCCAGCAGCTTCGGGGGACCTCACCTCTGGGATACGCAGTATTTT. Full variable domain (rest looked up from reference TRBV5-1 and TRBJ2-3): KAGVTQTPRYLIKTRGQQVTLSCSPISGHRSVSWYQQTPGQGLQFLFEYFSETQRNKGNFPGRFSGRQFSNSRSEMNVSTLELGDSALYLCASSFGGPHLWDTQYFGPGTRLTVL.

This clonotype was counted a few times. The V call is TRBV6-2 or TRBV6-3, the J call TRBJ1-6; no definite D call. Looked up from germline, CDR1 is MNHEY and CDR2 is SVGEGT. Trimming took 5 bases from V and 7 from J, leaving 12 bases between them. This CDR3 contains 14 residues. The CDR3 spells CASSPLDGNSPLHF. The CDR3 nucleotides read TGTGCCAGCAGTCCGCTGGACGGAAATTCACCCCTCCACTTT.

The genes are TRBV29-1 and TRBJ2-7, with D possibly TRBD1 on 5 matching bases. Germline CDR1 SQVTM, CDR2 ANQGSEA. V was clipped by 6 bases and J by 3 bases, with 9 bases between them. The CDR3 sequence is 11 residues long. The CDR3 DNA reads TGCAGCGTAAAGCAGGGCTACGAGCAGTACTTC. Protein: CSVKQGYEQYF.

The chain joins TRBV11-2 to TRBJ2-5; 13 nucleotides match TRBD2. The junction had 7 bases not matched to a gene; V was cut back by 6 bases and J by 3 bases. The germline CDR1 and CDR2 sequences are SGHAT and FQNNGV. CDR3 size: 16 residues. The CDR3 coding sequence is TGTGCCAGCAGACACGGGACTAGCGGGGCTAAAGAGACCCAGTACTTC. Translated: CASRHGTSGAKETQYF. Complete variable domain (other parts from reference TRBV11-2 and TRBJ2-5): EAGVAQSPRYKIIEKRQSVAFWCNPISGHATLYWYQQILGQGPKLLIQFQNNGVVDDSQLPKDRFSAERLKGVDSTLKIQPAKLEDSAVYLCASRHGTSGAKETQYFGPGTRLLVL.

The table lists this clonotype with a few counts. This chain uses TRBV7-9 with TRBJ2-3, with D tentatively TRBD2 (6 bases). Germline CDR1 SEHNR, CDR2 FQNEAQ (reference sequence). This CDR3 is built from 15 residues. Between the trimmed V and J ends, which lost 7 bases and 2 bases, there was a span of 16 bases. The CDR3 nucleotides read TGTGCCAGCACCCTCCCGGGGGACCCCACAGATACGCAGTATTTT. Residues: CASTLPGDPTDTQYF.

This clonotype was picked up a small number of times. This chain uses TRBV6-2 or TRBV6-3 with TRBJ2-7; perhaps TRBD1 as D (5 bases). This CDR3 is 15 amino acids long. Germline CDR1 MNHEY, CDR2 SVGEGT. V lost 2 bases, J lost 2 bases, and 13 bases lay in between. The CDR3 bases are TGTGCCAGCAGTTACAATGGGGCGCCCCCCTACGAGCAGTACTTC. It specifies CASSYNGAPPYEQYF.

This clonotype was observed at least ten times. The rearrangement joins TRBV29-1 to TRBJ1-3; D is unresolved. This CDR3 is 14 amino acids long. Trimming left V 1 base short and J 6 bases short, with 13 bases between. Germline CDR1 is SQVTM and CDR2 is ANQGSEA. The CDR3 nucleotides are TGCAGCGTTGAAGCTTATGGGAAGGAAAACACCATATATTTT. Translated: CSVEAYGKENTIYF.

The chain carries TRBV5-1 and TRBJ2-7, with TRBD2 matching over 11 bases. V lost 4 bases and J lost 0; bases outside the gene matches: 6. CDR1 and CDR2 (germline): SGHRS, YFSETQ. This CDR3 is 16 amino acids long. CDR3 DNA sequence: TGCGCCAGCAGCCCCGCTAGCGGGGGGCTCTCCTACGAGCAGTACTTC. Translating it yields CASSPASGGLSYEQYF.

The table lists this clonotype with a few counts. V gene TRBV5-1 combines with J gene TRBJ1-6; the match to TRBD1 covers 7 bases. Looked up from germline, CDR1 is SGHRS and CDR2 is YFSETQ. The CDR3 extends over 15 amino acids. V lost 4 bases to trimming and J lost 8 bases; unmatched junction nucleotides: 9. CDR3 residues: CASSPYRGKDSPLHF. As DNA, the CDR3 is TGCGCCAGCAGCCCATACAGGGGTAAGGATTCACCCCTCCACTTT. The full variable domain, its missing parts supplied by reference TRBV5-1 and TRBJ1-6, is KAGVTQTPRYLIKTRGQQVTLSCSPISGHRSVSWYQQTPGQGLQFLFEYFSETQRNKGNFPGRFSGRQFSNSRSEMNVSTLELGDSALYLCASSPYRGKDSPLHFGNGTRLTVT.

This clonotype was detected a few times. J is TRBJ1-2 and V is TRBV11-2; D gene uncertain. Per germline, CDR1 SGHAT and CDR2 FQNNGV. Between the trimmed V and J ends, which lost 4 bases and 8 bases, there was a span of 17 bases. This CDR3 contains 14 residues. In DNA, the CDR3 is TGTGCCAGCAGCTCCCCAAGGCAGACTATCGGCTACACCTTC. The encoded protein is CASSSPRQTIGYTF.

This sequence joins TRBV20-1 and TRBJ2-1, with unresolved D. Trimming shortened V by 3 bases and J by 0 bases, and 9 bases separated the two germline ends. The CDR3 sequence is 14 residues long. CDR1 and CDR2 (germline): DFQATT, SNEGSKA (reference sequence). Written as DNA, the CDR3 is TGCAGTGCTAGTGCTACCCCCTCCTACAATGAGCAGTTCTTC. Protein: CSASATPSYNEQFF.

This chain joins TRBV20-1 and TRBJ1-4, with D hard to call. Trimming removed 3 bases at V and 7 bases at J, with 9 bases between. The CDR3 runs 12 residues. Germline V lookup: CDR1 DFQATT, CDR2 SNEGSKA (reference sequence). The CDR3, as DNA: TGCAGTGCTAGGGCATCAGGTGAAAAACTGTTTTTT. This codes for CSARASGEKLFF.

This clonotype was counted only a few times. The rearrangement uses TRBV2 and TRBJ2-7; D unresolved. The germline V gene encodes CDR1 SNHLY and CDR2 FYNNEI. Between the trimmed V and J ends, which lost 1 base and 5 bases, there was a span of 12 bases. The CDR3 runs 14 residues. The CDR3 protein is CASSEVTGRDEQYF. The CDR3 region has the DNA TGTGCCAGCAGTGAAGTGACGGGCCGGGACGAGCAGTACTTC.

This chain uses TRBV4-3 with TRBJ1-2; 9 bases fit TRBD1. CDR1 LGHNA and CDR2 YSLEER come from the germline V gene. This CDR3 has 14 amino acids. V gave up 1 base and J gave up 6 bases; unmatched junction bases: 3. As DNA, the CDR3 is TGCGCCAGCAGCCAAGGGGACAGGGTCAATGGCTACACCTTC. Translated: CASSQGDRVNGYTF.